This record covers a single T cell receptor (beta chain). This clone's antigen is unknown. No base qualities exist here, and no much larger clone lies one base off it. CDR1 and CDR2, looked up from the germline V gene (reference sequence), are MNHEY and SMNVEV. A distance of 13 bases separates the germline ends of V and J, which lose 4 bases and 5 bases respectively. Inclusive of the bounding cysteine and phenylalanine, the CDR3 is 14 residues long. Just CDR3 DNA is preserved here, 42 bases in frame from base 1. Library creation used the immunoSEQ multiplex PCR assay. The multiplex PCR relied on a mix of 60 forward primers for TCR Vbeta segments and 13 reverse primers for TCR Jbeta segments. The CDR3 region of rearranged TCR beta genes was amplified from genomic DNA by a multiplex PCR assay. The Illumina HiSeq System was used to sequence the amplified TCR beta libraries as 87-base-pair reads. Turning to the authors' computational methods: In a later analysis, tens of millions of unique TCR beta chains were counted across the roughly 610 repertoires, and roughly 10 million of these chains were shared by at least two donors. Raw reads were error-corrected and collapsed into unique sequences by a nearest-neighbor algorithm in which closely related sequences were merged to remove PCR and sequencing errors. To assign V, D and J gene segments, CDR3 sequences were aligned to IMGT reference sequences. For a sequence to be retained, a match of at least six nucleotides was required to both a V gene segment and a J gene segment. A rearrangement counted as productive if the CDR3 had no stop codons and remained in frame with V and J, and every other rearrangement counted as non-productive. CDR3 was defined according to IMGT convention as the region running from the second conserved V-encoded cysteine to the conserved J-encoded phenylalanine. In an earlier analysis of around 600 of the donors, sequences lacking an unambiguous match to a single V gene segment were excluded. An earlier analysis of several hundred of the donors called V segments functional above 56.7% productive rearrangements and segregating when the between-donor standard deviation exceeded 5%. To diagnose cytomegalovirus status from the catalog of TCR beta chain sequences, a statistical classification framework was built. V and J gene assignment, in a later analysis, came from comparing TCR nucleotide sequences with IMGT/GENE-DB human TR gene sequences. Using the TCRdist pipeline, a later analysis assigned CDR3 sequences along with most-parsimonious VDJ recombination scenarios. In a later analysis, every TCR beta chain was defined by the combination of its CDR3 amino acid sequence and its V-gene family, and reads without a unique V-gene family were dropped. As a way to deal with suspected cross-contamination and a sequencing artifact, a later analysis dropped hundreds of nucleotide sequences that were highly shared and had low generation probability. For each public chain, a later analysis derived a clonal expansion index from normalized ranks of inferred template counts within each repertoire. In a later analysis, generation probabilities were computed with a VDJ recombination model fitted to out-of-frame rearrangements, and the resulting probabilities were checked against IGoR. A later analysis scored TCR-TCR, TCR-HLA and TCR-CMV co-occurrence with hypergeometric tests, applying a repertoire-size bias correction to TCR pairs. A later analysis estimated false discovery rates by permuting HLA or CMV assignments 20 times. A later analysis grouped co-occurring TCRs with DBSCAN, adding TCRdist sequence similarity when clustering within HLA-allele-positive subsets. Co-occurrence clustering excluded repertoires with fewer than 30,000 or more than 120,000 public chains, plus five with anomalous nucleotide sharing. Drawn from immuneACCESS, this table holds only the in-frame rearrangements with V and J called that TCRdb kept. Clones are partly lost; checked studies trace under half to an unresolved V gene and leave the rest unexplained. V and J calls plus clone size are reproduced from that table; the DNA served to infer D and trimming. For this sample the table gives 150,000 to 200,000 clones, of which roughly 90% were detected only once. The ten largest clonotypes hold about 0.23% of the sample.

In total, 630 or so healthy bone marrow donors made up the cohort. All cohort members were sampled while nominally healthy, although unrecorded immune exposures were likely present. The donor was CMV seronegative and was included in the group of 352 seronegative cohort members. A peripheral blood sample was provided by each donor, and peripheral blood mononuclear cells were used for TCR beta sequencing. The Qiagen DNeasy Blood Extraction Kit was used to extract genomic DNA from the blood cell samples. The data were obtained in a study of cytomegalovirus exposure and HLA in healthy donors (dated by TCRdb to about 2017). At the level of the whole study: An earlier analysis of approximately 640 of the donors reported approximately 300 Gb of sequence data and some 120 million unique TCR beta sequences from some 180 million T cells. Genome-wide SNP genotypes for about 55% of the 666 donors were used in a later genetic analysis, which treated that subset as a discovery cohort. HLA typing covered class I and class II loci at four-digit resolution. A separate validation cohort of 100 to 150 different subjects was used in addition to the approximately 670-subject first cohort. To predict cytomegalovirus infection status, the study combined high-throughput TCR immunosequencing, statistical association of individual TCRs with disease status, and machine learning. Typing coverage varied by locus: about 629-630 donors for A, B, C, DRB1 and DQB1; more than 500 for DQA1; some 610 for DPA1; fewer than 480 for DPB1. The later analysis used no new phenotypic data to find candidate immune exposures, relying instead on TCR beta sequences and their occurrence across donors. Of the roughly 400 genotyped donors, 75% to 85% were placed in the genetic ancestry cluster associated with self-reported Caucasian donors. Donor age, sex, ethnicity and CMV serostatus were compiled together with the repertoire data. In a later analysis, previously published TCR beta repertoires from 550 to 700 donors were re-analyzed and high-resolution HLA genotyping was added so that TCR occurrence patterns could be studied. An earlier analysis of around 540 of the donors applied high-throughput TCR beta sequencing to assess whether each TCR beta V gene segment acted as functional or pseudogenic. The study used immunosequencing to profile the T cell repertoires of more than 650 subjects and linked those repertoires to cytomegalovirus serostatus. A handful of DR-DQ haplotypes were treated as single units for association and clustering because of strong linkage in the cohort. Among 350 to 400 genotyped donors of the cohort, an average of about 240,000 unique TCR beta nucleotide sequences were sequenced per donor, around 18% of them non-productive. All discovery cohort repertoires had been generated on a single sequencing platform. An early release that covered roughly 600 HLA-typed donors contained approximately 300 gigabases of sequencing data and around 80 million unique TCR sequences. The study aimed to test whether signatures of past pathogen exposure could be identified by cataloging public T cell receptors. The research as a whole found: An earlier analysis of around 500 of the donors showed that most TCR beta V segments appeared in productive rearrangements either about 87% or about 30% of the time, which broadly matched IMGT annotations. A later genetic analysis reported fewer N-insertions in productive TCRs among donors in an Asian-associated ancestry cluster than the roughly 700-donor mean. Seventeen rarely observed V segments, including chromosome 9 orphons, were excluded from the earlier analysis of approximately 500 of the donors because counts were too low. Presence/absence analyses assumed roughly uniform sequencing depth across donors, an assumption that may not hold. Linkage disequilibrium might explain the correlated functional status among segregating V segments, but an unknown experimental factor could not be ruled out. Three of the identified cytomegalovirus-associated TCR beta chains were confirmed in vitro to be specific for cytomegalovirus antigens. HLA typing was unavailable for some donors at each locus, so association tests used only the typed subset. A total of fewer than 200 TCR beta chains were listed by the study as associated with cytomegalovirus. Strong co-occurrence of HLA alleles, especially DR and DQ, made assigning TCR associations to individual alleles difficult. Most TCR sequences were observed very rarely across donors, whereas some public TCRs were present in many individuals. Only TCR beta chains were sequenced in this cohort, and the absence of alpha or paired-chain data limited detectable features. Several of the top co-occurrence clusters appeared to be linked to parvovirus B19, influenza, CMV and Epstein-Barr virus, according to a later analysis. A later analysis found that HLA-associated TCR beta chains were more clonally expanded and had lower generation probabilities than equally common non-associated chains. Some IMGT-functional V segments, including TRBV6-2 and TRBV6-3, could not be distinguished by the 87-base-pair reads and were therefore excluded. A further reported finding was that TCR beta sequences accurately predicted the HLA-A and HLA-B alleles for most subjects in the first cohort. A group of highly shared sequence variants was considered likely to be a technical artifact of the sequencing pipeline. The classifier was reported to diagnose cytomegalovirus status with high specificity and sensitivity in both the original cohort and the validation cohort. The authors suggested that the approach could potentially be extended to other disease states and immunological phenotypes. A later analysis associated some 17,000 TCR beta sequences with specific HLA alleles at a false discovery rate of 0.05. CMV serostatus was the only immune exposure information available for the cohort. In a later analysis, the rate of TCR association differed among HLA loci, with DRB1 alleles having the most associated TCRs and HLA-C alleles having the fewest. In a later analysis, most CMV-associated TCR beta chains were found to appear HLA-restricted, with HLA associations seemingly driven largely by CMV exposure. A later genetic analysis associated a missense DCLRE1C variant with V-gene and J-gene trimming of TCR beta chains, and an independent cohort replicated the association.

The sequence was collected from a girl less than two years old in good health and CMV-seronegative. Here the chain combines TRBV27 and TRBJ2-3; no D gene is confidently identified. Material: PBMCs. The sequence in DNA is TGTGCCAGCAGTTCCACCCTGTTCGGAGATACGCAGTATTTT. It codes for CASSSTLFGDTQYF.